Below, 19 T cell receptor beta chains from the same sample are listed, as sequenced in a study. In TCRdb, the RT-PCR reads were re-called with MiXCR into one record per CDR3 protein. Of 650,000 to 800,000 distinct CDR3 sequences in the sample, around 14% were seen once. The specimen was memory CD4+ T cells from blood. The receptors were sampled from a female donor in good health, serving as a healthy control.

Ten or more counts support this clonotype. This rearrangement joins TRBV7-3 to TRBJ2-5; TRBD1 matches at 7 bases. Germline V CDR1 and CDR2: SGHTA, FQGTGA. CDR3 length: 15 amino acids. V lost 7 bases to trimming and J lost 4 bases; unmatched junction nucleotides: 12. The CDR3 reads CASTLNRGAGETQYF. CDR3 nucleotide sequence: TGTGCCAGCACACTCAACAGGGGCGCGGGAGAGACCCAGTACTTC.

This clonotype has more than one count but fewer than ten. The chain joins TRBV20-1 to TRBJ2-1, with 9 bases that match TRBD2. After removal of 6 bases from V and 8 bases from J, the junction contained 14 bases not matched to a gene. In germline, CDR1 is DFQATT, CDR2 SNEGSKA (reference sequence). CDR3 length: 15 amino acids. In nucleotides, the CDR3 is TGCAGTGCATACCATAGCGGGAGTTTTCGGGATGAGCAGTTCTTC. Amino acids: CSAYHSGSFRDEQFF.

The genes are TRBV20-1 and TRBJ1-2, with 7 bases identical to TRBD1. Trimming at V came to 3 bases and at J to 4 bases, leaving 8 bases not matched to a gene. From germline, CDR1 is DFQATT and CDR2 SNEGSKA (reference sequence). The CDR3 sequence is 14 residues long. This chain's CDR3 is CSASPPGDSYGYTF. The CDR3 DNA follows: TGCAGTGCTAGCCCCCCGGGGGACAGCTATGGCTACACCTTC.

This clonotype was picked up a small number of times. CDR3 amino acids: CSAPKGGEQYF. The CDR3 nucleotides read TGCAGCGCCCCCAAGGGGGGGGAGCAGTACTTC. V gene TRBV20-1 combines with J gene TRBJ2-7, with a possible D match to TRBD2 (7 bases). The germline CDR1 and CDR2 sequences are DFQATT and SNEGSKA (reference sequence). The CDR3 length is 11 residues.

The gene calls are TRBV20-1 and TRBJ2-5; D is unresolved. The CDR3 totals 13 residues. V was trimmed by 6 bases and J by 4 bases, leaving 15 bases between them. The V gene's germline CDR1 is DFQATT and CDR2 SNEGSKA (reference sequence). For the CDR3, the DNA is TGCAGTGCCCTCTTAAGCCGCGCAGAGACCCAGTACTTC. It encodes CSALLSRAETQYF.

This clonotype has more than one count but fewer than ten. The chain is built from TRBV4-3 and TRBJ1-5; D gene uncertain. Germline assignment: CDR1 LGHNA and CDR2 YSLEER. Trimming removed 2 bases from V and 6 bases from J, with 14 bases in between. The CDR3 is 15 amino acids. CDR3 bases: TGCGCCAGCAGCCAAACAAGGGCTGGTGGTCAGCCCCAGCATTTT. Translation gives CASSQTRAGGQPQHF.

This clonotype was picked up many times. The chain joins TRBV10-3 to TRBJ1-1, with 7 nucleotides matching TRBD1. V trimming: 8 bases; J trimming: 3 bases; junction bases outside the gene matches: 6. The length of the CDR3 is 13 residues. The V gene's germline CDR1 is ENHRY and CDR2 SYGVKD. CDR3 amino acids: CAIRTGSDTEAFF. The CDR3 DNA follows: TGTGCCATCCGGACAGGATCGGACACTGAAGCTTTCTTT.

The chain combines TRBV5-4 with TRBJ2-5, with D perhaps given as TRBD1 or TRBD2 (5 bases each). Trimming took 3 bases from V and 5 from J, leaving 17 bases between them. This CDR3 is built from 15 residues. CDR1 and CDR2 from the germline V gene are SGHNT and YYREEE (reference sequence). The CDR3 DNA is TGTGCCAGCAGCTCGGGTCCGGGGCCTCCCGAGACCCAGTACTTC. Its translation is CASSSGPGPPETQYF.

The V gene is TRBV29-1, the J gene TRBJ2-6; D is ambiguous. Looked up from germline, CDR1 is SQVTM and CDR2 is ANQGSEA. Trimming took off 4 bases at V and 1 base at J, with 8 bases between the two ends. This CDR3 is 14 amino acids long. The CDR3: CSVVYASGANVLTF. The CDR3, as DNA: TGCAGCGTTGTATATGCGTCTGGGGCCAACGTCCTGACTTTC. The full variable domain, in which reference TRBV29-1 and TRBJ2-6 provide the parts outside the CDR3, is SAVISQKPSRDICQRGTSLTIQCQVDSQVTMMFWYRQQPGQSLTLIATANQGSEATYESGFVIDKFPISRPNLTFSTLTVSNMSPEDSSIYLCSVVYASGANVLTFGAGSRLTVL.

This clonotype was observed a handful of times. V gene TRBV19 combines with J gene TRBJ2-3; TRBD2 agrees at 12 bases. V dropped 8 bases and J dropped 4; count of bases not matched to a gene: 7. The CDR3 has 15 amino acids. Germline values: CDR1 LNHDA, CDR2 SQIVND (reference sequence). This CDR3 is CASQRTSGKSDTQYF. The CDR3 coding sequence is TGTGCCAGTCAAAGGACTAGCGGGAAGTCAGATACGCAGTATTTT.

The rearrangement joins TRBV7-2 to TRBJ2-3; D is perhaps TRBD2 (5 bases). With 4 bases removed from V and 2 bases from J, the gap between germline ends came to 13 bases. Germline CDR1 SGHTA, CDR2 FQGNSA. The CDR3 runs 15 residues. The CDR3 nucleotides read TGTGCCAGCAGCTCCGACTATTCTATCACAGATACGCAGTATTTT. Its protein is CASSSDYSITDTQYF.

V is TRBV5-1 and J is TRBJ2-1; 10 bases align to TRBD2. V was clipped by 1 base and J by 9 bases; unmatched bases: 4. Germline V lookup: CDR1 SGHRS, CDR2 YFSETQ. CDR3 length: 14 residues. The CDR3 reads CASSLTSGTVEQFF. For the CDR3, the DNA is TGCGCCAGCAGCTTGACTAGCGGGACTGTTGAGCAGTTCTTC.

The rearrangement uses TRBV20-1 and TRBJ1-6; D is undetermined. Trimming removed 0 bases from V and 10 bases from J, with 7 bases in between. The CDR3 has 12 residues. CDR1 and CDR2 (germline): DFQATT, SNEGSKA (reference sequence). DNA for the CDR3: TGCAGTGCTAGAGATGGAGTCTCACCCCTCCACTTT. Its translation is CSARDGVSPLHF.

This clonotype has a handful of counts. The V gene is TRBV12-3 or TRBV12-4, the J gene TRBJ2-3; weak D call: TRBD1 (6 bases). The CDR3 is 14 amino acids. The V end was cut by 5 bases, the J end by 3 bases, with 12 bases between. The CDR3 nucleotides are TGTGCCAGCAGTACAAGACAGGTTACAGATACGCAGTATTTT. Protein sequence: CASSTRQVTDTQYF.

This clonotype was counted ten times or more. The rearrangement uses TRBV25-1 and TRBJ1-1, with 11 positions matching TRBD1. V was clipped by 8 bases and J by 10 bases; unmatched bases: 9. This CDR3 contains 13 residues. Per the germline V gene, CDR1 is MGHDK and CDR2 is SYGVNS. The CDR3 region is CASVTGTGGAAFF. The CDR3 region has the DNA TGTGCCAGCGTAACCGGGACAGGGGGTGCAGCTTTCTTT.

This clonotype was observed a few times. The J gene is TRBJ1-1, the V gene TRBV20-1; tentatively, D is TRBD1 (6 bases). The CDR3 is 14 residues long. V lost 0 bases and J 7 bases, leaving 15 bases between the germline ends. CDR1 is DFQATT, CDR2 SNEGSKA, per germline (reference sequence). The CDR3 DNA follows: TGCAGTGCTAGAGATCCCAGGGGAGGAGATGAAGCTTTCTTT. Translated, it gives CSARDPRGGDEAFF.

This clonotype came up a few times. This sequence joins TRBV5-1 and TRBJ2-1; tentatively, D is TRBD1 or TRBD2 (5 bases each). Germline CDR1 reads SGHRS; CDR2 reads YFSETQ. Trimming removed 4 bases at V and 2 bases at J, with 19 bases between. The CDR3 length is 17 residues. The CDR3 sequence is CASSPLLGDLTYNEQFF. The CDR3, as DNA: TGCGCCAGCAGCCCGCTGTTGGGGGATCTCACCTACAATGAGCAGTTCTTC.

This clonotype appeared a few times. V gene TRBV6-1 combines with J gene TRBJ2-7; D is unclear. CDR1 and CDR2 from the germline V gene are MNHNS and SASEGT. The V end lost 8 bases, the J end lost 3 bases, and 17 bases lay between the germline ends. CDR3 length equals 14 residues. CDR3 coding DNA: TGTGCCAGCTCAACGTCGGGCGACATCTACGAGCAGTACTTC. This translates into CASSTSGDIYEQYF.

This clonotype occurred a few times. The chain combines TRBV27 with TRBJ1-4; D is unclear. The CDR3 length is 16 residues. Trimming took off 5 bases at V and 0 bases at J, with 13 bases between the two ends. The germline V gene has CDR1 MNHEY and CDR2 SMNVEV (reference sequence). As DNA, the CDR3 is TGTGCCAGCAGTCGGAAGGCAGGTTCAACTAATGAAAAACTGTTTTTT. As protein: CASSRKAGSTNEKLFF.